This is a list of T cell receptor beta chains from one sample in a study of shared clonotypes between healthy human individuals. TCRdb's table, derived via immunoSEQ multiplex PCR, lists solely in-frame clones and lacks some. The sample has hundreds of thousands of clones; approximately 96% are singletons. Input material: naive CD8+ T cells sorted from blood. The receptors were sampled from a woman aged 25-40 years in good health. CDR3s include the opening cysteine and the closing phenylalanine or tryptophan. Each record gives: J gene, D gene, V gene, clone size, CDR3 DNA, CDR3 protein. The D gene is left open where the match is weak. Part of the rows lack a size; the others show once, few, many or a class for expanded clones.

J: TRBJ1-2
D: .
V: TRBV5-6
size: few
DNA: TGTGCCAGCGGCACCGGGATCTATGGCTACACCTTC
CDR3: CASGTGIYGYTF

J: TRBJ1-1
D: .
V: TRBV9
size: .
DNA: TGTGCCAGCAGCGTAGCTCCGGGATCGGACACTGAAGCTTTCTTT
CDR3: CASSVAPGSDTEAFF

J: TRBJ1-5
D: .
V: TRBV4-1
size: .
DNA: TGCGCCAGCAGCCAAGAGCCGGGTGGGGGAAGCAATCAGCCCCAGCATTTT
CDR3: CASSQEPGGGSNQPQHF

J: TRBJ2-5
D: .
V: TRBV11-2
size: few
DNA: TGTGCCAGCAGCTTTGGGGAGACCCAGTACTTC
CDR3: CASSFGETQYF

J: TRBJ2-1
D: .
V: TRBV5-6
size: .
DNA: TGTGCCAGCAGCCCGCGATACAATGAGCAGTTCTTC
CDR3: CASSPRYNEQFF

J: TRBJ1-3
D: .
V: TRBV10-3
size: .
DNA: TGTGCCATCACCCGGGACTCTGGAAACACCATATATTTT
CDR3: CAITRDSGNTIYF

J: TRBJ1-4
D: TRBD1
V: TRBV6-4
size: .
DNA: TGTGCCAGCAGTGCCAGACCAGGGGGCGGTGAAAAACTGTTTTTT
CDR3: CASSARPGGGEKLFF

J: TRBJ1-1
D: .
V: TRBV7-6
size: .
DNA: TGTGCCAGCAGCTTAGGGGGTGGCACTGAAGCTTTCTTT
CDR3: CASSLGGGTEAFF

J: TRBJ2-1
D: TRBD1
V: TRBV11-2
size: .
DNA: TGTGCCAGCACCAGGACAGGAGGTTACTCCTACAATGAGCAGTTCTTC
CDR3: CASTRTGGYSYNEQFF

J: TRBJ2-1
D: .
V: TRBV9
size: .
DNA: TGTGCCAGCAGCGTAGAGTGGGGATCCTACAATGAGCAGTTCTTC
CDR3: CASSVEWGSYNEQFF

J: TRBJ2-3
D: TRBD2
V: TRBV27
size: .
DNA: TGTGCCAGCAGTCCCTGGGGTTGGACTAGCGGGAGCCGTGTCCGCACAGATACGCAGTATTTT
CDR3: CASSPWGWTSGSRVRTDTQYF

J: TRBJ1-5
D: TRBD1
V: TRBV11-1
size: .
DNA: TGTGCCAGCAGCTTAGGGACAGGGCTTAATCAGCCCCAGCATTTT
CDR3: CASSLGTGLNQPQHF

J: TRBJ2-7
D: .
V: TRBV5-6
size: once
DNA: TGTGCCACCAGGGCGGGGTCCTACGAGCAGTACTTC
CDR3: CATRAGSYEQYF